This TCR beta chain was recorded in a study of immune cell composition in non-small cell lung cancer. Normal lung was sampled as far from the tumour as possible, at least 3 cm. TCRdb's copy holds only in-frame clones and misses some; the assay was immunoSEQ multiplex PCR. The sample lists around 2,000 clones; around 80% were seen once. Material for sequencing was non-adjacent lung tissue. This clonotype originated in a human donor with non-small cell lung cancer.

The CDR3 reads CASIESQGARDTQYF. CDR3 DNA sequence: TGCGCCAGCATTGAGTCTCAGGGGGCGCGGGATACGCAGTATTTT. The J gene is TRBJ2-3, the V gene TRBV5-1, with 8 bases that match TRBD1. Germline V lookup: CDR1 SGHRS, CDR2 YFSETQ. Unmatched junction bases numbered 12, after V lost 6 bases and J lost 6 bases. The CDR3 length is 15 residues.